A selection of T cell receptor beta chains follows, all from one sample in a study of chemoradiotherapy in HPV16-positive cancers. Measured with immunoSEQ multiplex PCR; TCRdb has only the in-frame clones, and not every one. The sample includes fewer than 3,000 clones, 75% to 85% of them seen just once. The specimen was tumor tissue, collected from a patient who underwent chemoradiotherapy. These receptors came from a human donor with HPV-associated anogenital cancer. Each CDR3 is given with its conserved first and last residue. A D gene is named only where the DNA matches it firmly. The size field is filled for only some rows; it gives once, few, many or a size class.

clone size,V gene,D gene,J gene,CDR3 DNA,CDR3 protein
.,TRBV5-6,.,TRBJ1-1,TGTGCCAGCAGCATAAAACCGGGCCACCTAGGAGCTTTCTTT,CASSIKPGHLGAFF
.,TRBV6-6,.,TRBJ1-1,TGTGCCAGCAGTTACTCGTCCCAACGGAACACTGAAGCTTTCTTT,CASSYSSQRNTEAFF
.,TRBV19,TRBD1,TRBJ2-7,TGTGCCAGTAGTATAGGGGACAGGGCGGGGAACGAGCAGTACTTC,CASSIGDRAGNEQYF
.,TRBV6-5,.,TRBJ2-3,TGTGCCAGCGCCCTAGCTGGCACAGATACGCAGTATTTT,CASALAGTDTQYF
.,TRBV5-1,TRBD2,TRBJ2-7,TGCGCCAGCAGCTTGGCCTGGGGAGGGGTGGCCTACGAGCAGTACTTC,CASSLAWGGVAYEQYF
few,TRBV15,TRBD1,TRBJ2-7,TGTGCCACCAGCAGAGATAGGGCAGGGGGCTACGAGCAGTACTTC,CATSRDRAGGYEQYF
.,TRBV6-1,.,TRBJ2-5,TGTGCCAGCAGTGAGGGGCAGGAACAAGAGACCCAGTACTTC,CASSEGQEQETQYF
.,TRBV5-6,.,TRBJ1-2,TGTGCCAGCAGCTTGAAAGACAGGCCTTATGGCTACACCTTC,CASSLKDRPYGYTF
.,TRBV2,.,TRBJ1-3,TGTGCCAGCAGGCTTACTCACTCTGGAAACACCATATATTTT,CASRLTHSGNTIYF
.,TRBV4-3,.,TRBJ1-2,TGCGCCAGCAGCCAAGATTTTGGGTTAGGTGGTAACTATGGCTACACCTTC,CASSQDFGLGGNYGYTF
.,TRBV7-2,.,TRBJ2-5,TGTGCCAGCAGCCCCGAGGGGGGCGGAAAGACCCAGTACTTC,CASSPEGGGKTQYF
.,TRBV11-2,TRBD1,TRBJ2-3,TGTGCCAGCAGCTTAGGGACAGGGCGTCTCACAGATACGCAGTATTTT,CASSLGTGRLTDTQYF
.,TRBV6-1,TRBD2,TRBJ2-3,TGTGCCAGCAAAAGCGGGGGGGCCACAGATACGCAGTATTTT,CASKSGGATDTQYF
.,TRBV4-3,.,TRBJ2-3,TGCGCCAGCAGCCAAGATGGGGGGCTCCCAGATACGCAGTATTTT,CASSQDGGLPDTQYF
.,TRBV19,.,TRBJ2-1,TGTGCCAGTACCGAGACAGGCTGGAATGAGCAGTTCTTC,CASTETGWNEQFF
.,TRBV7-6,.,TRBJ2-3,TGTGCCAGCAGCACCACAGGGTCCACAGATACGCAGTATTTT,CASSTTGSTDTQYF
.,TRBV30,TRBD1,TRBJ1-5,TGTGCCTGGAGTCTGAGACAGGGATATAGCAATCAGCCCCAGCATTTT,CAWSLRQGYSNQPQHF